This T cell receptor beta chain was recovered during a study of blood T cell repertoires in COVID-19. Comment on this clone: Other DNA sequences in this sample translate to the same CDR3.

Individuals drawn from approximately 22 US areas were roughly 18 to 95 years old. Two negative PCRs, clearance, or symptom resolution characterized the recovered Cohort 3 donors. Clones were read by immunoSEQ multiplex PCR, and TCRdb kept only the in-frame ones, dropping some. The table has roughly 230,000 clones, approximately 80% seen once. CDR1 LNHDA and CDR2 SQIVND come from the germline V gene (reference sequence). V lost 4 bases, J lost 0 bases, and 11 bases lay in between. This CDR3 contains 15 residues. The chain employs TRBV19 and TRBJ2-3, with D perhaps matching TRBD1 (6 bases). This receptor was obtained from a woman aged 60-75 years who had recovered from COVID-19. The sequencing input was PBMCs or T cells enriched from blood (not recorded which). The CDR3 nucleotides read TGTGCCAGTAGTACCTCAGGGGCCAGCACAGATACGCAGTATTTT. It translates to CASSTSGASTDTQYF.